The next 30 T cell receptor beta chains were all read from a single sample in a study of human T cells and chemical hapten exposure. Attachment of unique molecular identifiers to individual cDNA molecules was performed in the library. TCRdb used MiXCR to reprocess the reads, holding one entry per CDR3 protein. In the table there are around 120,000 distinct CDR3 sequences, over 7% of which are singletons. Total RNA was isolated from unfractionated whole blood. The material sequenced was whole blood. These TCRs come from a human donor in good health. Some clones in this sample may be carry-over from other donors' samples.

This clonotype occurred a few times. This chain uses TRBV7-9 with TRBJ2-7, with TRBD1 matching over 11 bases. The CDR3 is made up of 14 amino acids. Per the germline V gene, CDR1 is SEHNR and CDR2 is FQNEAQ (reference sequence). Trimming at V came to 5 bases and at J to 6 bases, leaving 6 bases not matched to a gene. CDR3 sequence reads: CASSLWTGGSEQYF. Here the CDR3 DNA reads TGTGCCAGCAGCCTCTGGACAGGGGGCAGCGAGCAGTACTTC.

This clonotype was seen a handful of times. This CDR3 reads CASSQVTGRNTEAFF. The DNA of the CDR3 is TGCGCCAGCAGCCAAGTAACAGGGAGGAACACTGAAGCTTTCTTT. This chain joins TRBV4-1 and TRBJ1-1; D may be TRBD1 (6 bases). The CDR3 has 15 amino acids. The germline gives CDR1 MGHRA, CDR2 YSYEKL. V shed 1 base and J shed 1 base, with 10 bases lying between them.

The V gene is TRBV12-3 or TRBV12-4, the J gene TRBJ2-5; 12 bases are a match to TRBD2. V lost 5 bases, J lost 5 bases, and 9 bases stayed unmatched. This CDR3 spans 16 amino acids. The CDR3 is CASSPLLAGGHETQYF. In nucleotides, the CDR3 is TGTGCCAGCAGTCCCCTGCTAGCGGGGGGGCATGAGACCCAGTACTTC.

The chain recombines TRBV12-3 or TRBV12-4 with TRBJ2-2; no definite D call. The V end lost 4 bases, the J end lost 3 bases, and 3 bases lay between the germline ends. The CDR3 is 12 amino acids. The CDR3 spells CASSSDTGELFF. In nucleotides, the CDR3 is TGTGCCAGCAGTTCAGACACCGGGGAGCTGTTTTTT.

About this clonotype itself: One end of the junction fails to match germline, which may point to a read error. V and J are TRBV11-2 and TRBJ2-3, with D perhaps matching TRBD2 (6 bases). This CDR3 region has 15 residues. CDR1 and CDR2 (germline): SGHAT, FQNNGV. The CDR3 sequence: CVSSFRGAGTDTQYF. The CDR3 nucleotides read TGTGTCAGCAGCTTTCGCGGGGCGGGGACAGATACGCAGTATTTT.

There are a few counts of this clonotype. CDR3 region: CSARAGYQETQYF. In nucleotides, the CDR3 is TGCAGTGCTAGAGCTGGGTACCAAGAGACCCAGTACTTC. The chain couples TRBV20-1 to TRBJ2-5; D gene uncertain. Germline lookup yields CDR1 DFQATT and CDR2 SNEGSKA (reference sequence). Trimming removed 1 base from V and 0 bases from J, with 6 bases in between. The CDR3 length is 13 residues.

About this clonotype itself: This clone may be a read error of a much larger clone one base away. V is TRBV18 and J is TRBJ2-7; 12 bases line up with TRBD2. The CDR3 totals 15 residues. The germline V gene encodes CDR1 KGHSH and CDR2 LQKENI. The CDR3 DNA reads as TGTGCCAGCTCATCGACTAGCGGGAGCTCCCACGAGCAGTACTTC. Its translation: CASSSTSGSSHEQYF. The variable domain in full, with the rest retrieved from reference TRBV18 and TRBJ2-7, is NAGVMQNPRHLVRRRGQEARLRCSPMKGHSHVYWYRQLPEEGLKFMVYLQKENIIDESGMPKERFSAEFPKEGPSILRIQQVVRGDSAAYFCASSSTSGSSHEQYFGPGTRLTVT.

The table lists this clonotype with many counts. V gene TRBV11-2 combines with J gene TRBJ2-3, with 8 nucleotides matching TRBD2. This CDR3 is 16 amino acids long. V gave up 5 bases and J gave up 4 bases; unmatched junction bases: 11. The germline V gene has CDR1 SGHAT and CDR2 FQNNGV. The CDR3 is CASSGEREWGADTQYF. The CDR3 DNA reads as TGTGCCAGCAGCGGAGAGCGGGAGTGGGGTGCAGATACGCAGTATTTT.

This clonotype was recorded a few times. The chain has TRBV29-1 and TRBJ2-7, with D perhaps matching TRBD2 (6 bases). V lost 0 bases to trimming and J lost 6 bases, with 9 bases between them. CDR1 is SQVTM and CDR2 is ANQGSEA in the germline V gene. The CDR3 totals 12 residues. Here the CDR3 DNA reads TGCAGCGTTGAAGAGGGGGGTCCCGAGCAGTACTTC. Encoded protein: CSVEEGGPEQYF.

This clonotype has at least ten counts. The chain employs TRBV15 and TRBJ1-2; D is ambiguous. Trimming left V 0 bases short and J 2 bases short, with 10 bases between. The CDR3 covers 15 residues. Per the germline V gene, CDR1 is LNHNV and CDR2 is YYDKDF (reference sequence). CDR3 amino acids: CATSRDGSPNYGYTF. The DNA for the CDR3 is TGTGCCACCAGCAGAGATGGATCGCCCAACTATGGCTACACCTTC.

In this sample, this clonotype turned up many times. The V and J genes are TRBV15 and TRBJ2-1; maybe TRBD1 (6 bases). V lost 8 bases and J lost 8, with 16 bases in between. From germline, CDR1 is LNHNV and CDR2 YYDKDF (reference sequence). The CDR3 extends over 13 amino acids. The CDR3 DNA reads TGTGCCACCCGGCCAGGGGAGTTGGATGAGCAGTTCTTC. Translating gives CATRPGELDEQFF.

There are many counts of this clonotype. The V gene is TRBV11-3, the J gene TRBJ2-3; 9 bases line up with TRBD1. Germline loops: CDR1 SGHNT, CDR2 YENEEA. CDR3 length: 15 residues. Trimming at V came to 5 bases and at J to 2 bases, leaving 5 bases not matched to a gene. The CDR3 loop is CASSPGTGHTDTQYF. The CDR3 coding sequence is TGTGCCAGCAGCCCCGGGACAGGGCACACAGATACGCAGTATTTT. Drawing the rest from reference TRBV11-3 and TRBJ2-3, the complete variable domain is EAGVVQSPRYKIIEKKQPVAFWCNPISGHNTLYWYLQNLGQGPELLIRYENEEAVDDSQLPKDRFSAERLKGVDSTLKIQPAELGDSAVYLCASSPGTGHTDTQYFGPGTRLTVL.

The sample holds many counts of this clonotype. The rearrangement joins TRBV6-1 to TRBJ2-7, with 8 bases that match TRBD1. CDR1 is MNHNS and CDR2 is SASEGT in the germline V gene. The CDR3 contains 14 residues. With V trimmed by 4 bases and J by 4 bases, 6 bases remained unmatched. CDR3 sequence: CASSGTGTGYEQYF. The DNA for the CDR3 is TGTGCCAGCAGTGGGACCGGGACAGGTTACGAGCAGTACTTC.

In its sample, this clonotype was seen many times. The chain is built from TRBV5-1 and TRBJ2-5, with TRBD1 matching over 9 bases. The germline V gene has CDR1 SGHRS and CDR2 YFSETQ. V gave up 2 bases and J gave up 3 bases; unmatched junction bases: 5. This CDR3 comprises 15 residues. This CDR3 is CASSLRDREKETQYF. CDR3 in DNA: TGCGCCAGCAGCTTACGGGACAGGGAAAAAGAGACCCAGTACTTC.

This clonotype was detected ten times or more. The V call is TRBV12-3 or TRBV12-4, the J call TRBJ2-2, with a weak D call TRBD2 (5 bases). Trimming cost V 8 bases and J 7 bases, with 17 bases left between them. This CDR3 has 14 residues. CDR3 amino acids: CASRPKRVSGELFF. The DNA for the CDR3 is TGTGCCAGCCGACCCAAGAGGGTGAGCGGGGAGCTGTTTTTT.

This clonotype occurred many times. The rearrangement uses TRBV28 and TRBJ2-7; 7 nucleotides agree with TRBD2. Germline V gene data show CDR1 as MDHEN and CDR2 as SYDVKM. The junction had 17 bases not matched to a gene; V was cut back by 4 bases and J by 5 bases. The CDR3 runs 17 residues. This chain's CDR3 is CASSSRWMTSYNDEQYF. Here the CDR3 DNA reads TGTGCCAGCAGTTCCCGTTGGATGACTAGCTATAATGACGAGCAGTACTTC.

This clonotype has a handful of counts. The chain is built from TRBV2 and TRBJ2-5, with D tentatively TRBD1 (6 bases). Per germline, CDR1 SNHLY and CDR2 FYNNEI. The CDR3 runs to 13 residues. Between the trimmed V and J ends, which lost 6 bases and 5 bases, there was a span of 13 bases. CDR3 sequence reads: CASRDRNGETQYF. In DNA form, the CDR3 reads TGTGCCAGCAGGGACAGAAATGGTGAGACCCAGTACTTC.

V and J are TRBV18 and TRBJ1-2; no clear D gene. Germline V gene data show CDR1 as KGHSH and CDR2 as LQKENI. This CDR3 has 12 residues. The V end lost 3 bases, the J end lost 8 bases, and 10 bases lay between the germline ends. The CDR3 DNA follows: TGTGCCAGCTCACCGGCGGCGGAAGGCTACACCTTC. It encodes CASSPAAEGYTF.

The rearrangement uses TRBV20-1 and TRBJ2-7; D remains ambiguous. The V end was cut by 5 bases, the J end by 3 bases, with 11 bases between. CDR3 size: 12 residues. Germline CDR1 and CDR2: DFQATT and SNEGSKA (reference sequence). CDR3 sequence (DNA): TGCAGTGCTGGTCGGATGGGCTACGAGCAGTACTTC. It is translated as CSAGRMGYEQYF.

The chain combines TRBV10-3 with TRBJ2-3, with 7 bases aligning to TRBD2. CDR3 length equals 14 residues. CDR1 ENHRY and CDR2 SYGVKD come from the germline V gene. The V gene end was trimmed by 6 bases and the J gene end by 3 bases; junction bases not matched to a gene: 6. As DNA, the CDR3 is TGTGCCATCAGGGGAGGGTTTGAAACAGATACGCAGTATTTT. This gives the protein CAIRGGFETDTQYF.

The sample holds a few counts of this clonotype. The genes are TRBV7-2 and TRBJ2-3; TRBD1 matches 9 bases. V lost 0 bases, J lost 3 bases, and 4 bases stayed unmatched. Germline V gene sequence: CDR1 SGHTA, CDR2 FQGNSA. The CDR3 runs 16 residues. The chain's CDR3 is CASSLAGTGLTDTQYF. The CDR3 DNA reads as TGTGCCAGCAGCTTAGCCGGGACAGGGTTGACAGATACGCAGTATTTT.

The chain joins TRBV5-1 to TRBJ2-6; no reliable D call. The germline CDR1 and CDR2 sequences are SGHRS and YFSETQ. The CDR3 loop spans 17 amino acids. V lost 0 bases, J lost 1 base, and 11 bases lay in between. The chain's CDR3 is CASSLDQALSGANVLTF. The CDR3 nucleotides are TGCGCCAGCAGCTTGGATCAGGCCCTTTCTGGGGCCAACGTCCTGACTTTC.

The rearrangement links TRBV11-2 to TRBJ2-2; 9 bases map to TRBD2. CDR1 and CDR2 (germline): SGHAT, FQNNGV. Trimming cost V 5 bases and J 4 bases; bases outside gene matches: 11. The CDR3 has 17 amino acids. For the CDR3, the DNA is TGTGCCAGCAGCCCGGGGGGGGTAGCGGGAGTCACCGGGGAGCTGTTTTTT. Amino acid sequence: CASSPGGVAGVTGELFF.

CDR3 protein: CSARDFRESTDTQYF. DNA of the CDR3: TGCAGTGCTAGAGATTTCCGGGAGAGCACAGATACGCAGTATTTT. V is TRBV20-1 and J is TRBJ2-3; D is possibly TRBD2 (6 bases). The germline V and J ends were trimmed by 0 bases and 0 bases, with 10 bases remaining between them. Per germline, CDR1 DFQATT and CDR2 SNEGSKA (reference sequence). The length of the CDR3 is 15 residues.

This clonotype was seen ten or more times. The rearrangement links TRBV6-5 to TRBJ2-1, with D possibly matching TRBD1 (6 bases). V was clipped by 3 bases and J by 0 bases, with 12 bases between them. The CDR3 spans 16 residues. Per the germline V gene, CDR1 is MNHEY and CDR2 is SVGAGI. The CDR3 protein is CASSYGRGFSYNEQFF. The CDR3 coding sequence is TGTGCCAGCAGTTATGGCAGGGGCTTCTCCTACAATGAGCAGTTCTTC.

This clonotype appeared many times. This chain joins TRBV16 and TRBJ1-1; TRBD1 is a possible D gene (5 bases). CDR3 length: 15 residues. In germline, CDR1 is KGHSY, CDR2 FQNENV. Trimming shortened V by 0 bases and J by 4 bases, and 12 bases separated the two germline ends. The CDR3 region has the DNA TGTGCCAGCAGCCAATCGAGTCCCCAGGGCACTGAAGCTTTCTTT. Protein sequence: CASSQSSPQGTEAFF.

This clonotype came up a few times. The chain joins TRBV14 to TRBJ2-7, with a weak D call TRBD1 (6 bases). This CDR3 is built from 14 residues. V dropped 3 bases and J dropped 0 bases, with 9 bases sitting between them. The germline V gene encodes CDR1 SGHDN and CDR2 FVKESK. The chain's CDR3 is CASSHRDNSYEQYF. The DNA of the CDR3 is TGTGCCAGCAGCCACCGGGACAACTCCTACGAGCAGTACTTC.

V is TRBV3-1 and J is TRBJ2-1; TRBD2 matches 8 bases. V shed 0 bases, J shed 9 bases, and the junction held 13 bases outside the gene matches. The V gene's germline CDR1 is LGHDT and CDR2 YNNKEL (reference sequence). The CDR3 contains 17 residues. This CDR3 is CASSQERVLAGISEQFF. DNA for the CDR3: TGTGCCAGCAGCCAAGAAAGGGTCCTAGCGGGCATAAGTGAGCAGTTCTTC.

This clonotype came up a few times. The rearrangement links TRBV30 to TRBJ2-5; D perhaps matches TRBD2 (5 bases). CDR3 length equals 12 residues. V shed 4 bases and J shed 5 bases, with 11 bases lying between them. Germline V CDR1 and CDR2: GTSNPN, SVGIG (reference sequence). The CDR3, as DNA: TGTGCCTGGAATCGGGATAGCGAGACCCAGTACTTC. Protein: CAWNRDSETQYF.

The chain uses TRBV7-3 and TRBJ2-1, with 9 bases matching TRBD1. The CDR3 consists of 13 residues. Germline V gene data show CDR1 as SGHTA and CDR2 as FQGTGA. V lost 5 bases to trimming and J lost 9 bases; unmatched junction nucleotides: 5. CDR3 nucleotides: TGTGCCAGCAGCCCGGGACAGGGATTTGAGCAGTTCTTC. It translates to CASSPGQGFEQFF. Variable domain in full (rest from reference TRBV7-3 and TRBJ2-1): GAGVSQTPSNKVTEKGKYVELRCDPISGHTALYWYRQSLGQGPEFLIYFQGTGAADDSGLPNDRFFAVRPEGSVSTLKIQRTERGDSAVYLCASSPGQGFEQFFGPGTRLTVL.